The source of this TCR beta chain is a study of CD8+CD57+ T cells in acquired aplastic anemia. Study as a whole: Sorted CD4+ and CD8+ cells gave an average of around 3.1 ug of DNA.

This clonotype was observed many times. The CDR3 contains 15 residues. Germline lookup yields CDR1 DFQATT and CDR2 SNEGSKA (reference sequence). Trimming left V 5 bases short and J 2 bases short, with 19 bases between. CD8+CD57+ cell expansion, shown by flow cytometry, had occurred in the patients selected for sequencing. The TCR beta profiling, which covered VDJ combination and CDR3 sequence, was carried out using genomic DNA as the template. From the reads, TCRdb called clonotypes with MiXCR, one entry per CDR3 protein. The sample includes 200,000 or so distinct CDR3 sequences, nearly 50% of them seen just once.

The clonotype was recovered from a human donor with aplastic anemia. The V and J genes are TRBV20-1 and TRBJ2-7; D might be TRBD1 (5 bases). Sequencing was performed on sorted CD4+, CD8+, or CD8+CD57+ T cells (not recorded which) from PBMCs. As DNA, the CDR3 is TGCAGTGCTTTCCCTAACGGACACACCACCTACGAGCAGTACTTC. Its protein is CSAFPNGHTTYEQYF.